A single T cell receptor (beta chain) is shown here with its context. Its specificity is not known. TCRdb analysed the reads with MiXCR anew, one entry per CDR3 protein. Of approximately 310,000 distinct CDR3 sequences in the sample, roughly 25% were seen once. CDR1 LNHDA and CDR2 SQIVND come from the germline V gene (reference sequence). Trimming pared 4 bases from V and 6 bases from J, leaving 12 bases between. This CDR3 is built from 14 residues. This specimen comes from a study of T cell repertoires in cytomegalovirus infection. Study outcomes and limitations: What dominated the ex vivo response were HLA-C-restricted CMV-specific TCR beta clonotypes.

V and J are TRBV19 and TRBJ2-2; no reliable D call. The specimen was cultured PBMCs, collected from culture after CMV antigen stimulation. The source of this sequence is a human donor in good health (CMV status not recorded). Some clones in this sample may be carry-over from other donors' samples. The CDR3 DNA follows: TGTGCCAGTAGTACTACAGTTGGGGCCGGGGAGCTGTTTTTT. Amino acid sequence: CASSTTVGAGELFF.